The TCR beta chain described here comes from a study of blood T cell repertoires in COVID-19. Assay used: immunoSEQ multiplex PCR; TCRdb lists only in-frame clones, some missing. The sample includes a few hundred thousand clones, about nine tenths of them seen just once. Sequenced input: PBMCs or T cells enriched from blood (not recorded which). The sequence derives from a woman aged 25-40 years who had been exposed to COVID-19.

The CDR3 DNA is TGTGCCAGCAGCAGGGTGGCAGGGGGAGACGCTAACTATGGCTACACCTTC. This encodes CASSRVAGGDANYGYTF. The chain carries TRBV7-3 and TRBJ1-2, with 7 bases lining up with TRBD1. The trim removed 5 bases at V and 0 bases at J, leaving 12 bases unmatched. Germline CDR1 and CDR2: SGHTA and FQGTGA. The CDR3 totals 17 residues.